These T cell receptor beta chains were read from a single sample in a study of patients and donors after allogeneic stem cell transplantation. One entry per CDR3 protein results from TCRdb running MiXCR on the RT-PCR reads. The profile shows approximately 150,000 distinct CDR3 sequences, over 30% of them singletons. Input material: blood, either unsorted or a sorted T cell fraction (not recorded which). The receptors shown here come from a human donor who was either an allogeneic HSCT recipient or a stem cell or donor lymphocyte infusion donor (not recorded which). It is not recorded whose cells these are; they may come from a transplant donor. Both conserved end residues are trimmed from each CDR3. The order of the fields is V gene, J gene, D gene, clone size, CDR3 protein. D genes are given only for firm matches. Only part of the rows carry a size: once, few, many, or a class if the clone is expanded.

>TRBV7-2|TRBJ2-1|TRBD2|few
ASSSFLAGEQF
>TRBV12-3/TRBV12-4|TRBJ1-5|TRBD1|many
ASSPGGAGNQPQH
>TRBV12-3/TRBV12-4|TRBJ1-3|-|few
ASSPGLWSSGNTIY
>TRBV5-1|TRBJ1-2|-|-
ASSLSGEGGYGYT
>TRBV4-3|TRBJ2-1|-|-
ASSQEGGQGSYNEQF
>TRBV25-1|TRBJ1-1|TRBD1|-
ASRDRGYDTEAF
>TRBV5-1|TRBJ1-5|-|few
ASSLGGSGGQPQH
>TRBV7-2|TRBJ1-1|-|few
ASSFEGRTEAF
>TRBV4-3|TRBJ2-1|-|few
ASSQARDNEQF
>TRBV7-2|TRBJ1-5|TRBD1|-
ASRTTGAGNQPQH
>TRBV10-3|TRBJ2-2|-|many
AISVGANTGELF
>TRBV5-1|TRBJ1-2|-|-
ASSGSGRAHVGYT
>TRBV25-1|TRBJ2-7|-|-
ASSQNQGYEQY
>TRBV12-3/TRBV12-4|TRBJ1-4|-|-
ASTTGGQKLF
>TRBV4-1|TRBJ2-2|-|-
ASSQAELEELF
>TRBV20-1|TRBJ1-6|-|few
SARWDSPNSPLH
>TRBV29-1|TRBJ1-5|TRBD1|-
SAGTGVNQPQH
>TRBV12-3/TRBV12-4|TRBJ1-3|-|-
ASSLGGLSSGNTIY
>TRBV6-5|TRBJ2-3|-|few
ASSPHDGAPQY
>TRBV6-2/TRBV6-3|TRBJ1-1|-|-
ASSRRQANTEAF
>TRBV6-5|TRBJ2-3|TRBD2|-
ASSPTGGPTDTQY
>TRBV20-1|TRBJ1-5|-|many
SGVQGNQPQH
>TRBV6-2/TRBV6-3|TRBJ2-7|-|once
ASSSAYRSPEQY
>TRBV7-7|TRBJ2-1|-|-
ASSLAGQGNEQF
>TRBV7-9|TRBJ1-2|-|-
ASSLAFGAQRDGYT
>TRBV7-6|TRBJ2-2|-|-
ASSTSARGLNTGELF
>TRBV28|TRBJ1-5|TRBD1|-
ASSDRRGLGNQPQH
>TRBV12-3/TRBV12-4|TRBJ1-3|-|-
ASSFSRTGNTIY
>TRBV6-5|TRBJ2-3|-|-
ASSYSPQGGTQY
>TRBV27|TRBJ1-4|TRBD1|many
ASSLQGGEKLF
>TRBV29-1|TRBJ1-1|-|-
SGLGGGSEAF